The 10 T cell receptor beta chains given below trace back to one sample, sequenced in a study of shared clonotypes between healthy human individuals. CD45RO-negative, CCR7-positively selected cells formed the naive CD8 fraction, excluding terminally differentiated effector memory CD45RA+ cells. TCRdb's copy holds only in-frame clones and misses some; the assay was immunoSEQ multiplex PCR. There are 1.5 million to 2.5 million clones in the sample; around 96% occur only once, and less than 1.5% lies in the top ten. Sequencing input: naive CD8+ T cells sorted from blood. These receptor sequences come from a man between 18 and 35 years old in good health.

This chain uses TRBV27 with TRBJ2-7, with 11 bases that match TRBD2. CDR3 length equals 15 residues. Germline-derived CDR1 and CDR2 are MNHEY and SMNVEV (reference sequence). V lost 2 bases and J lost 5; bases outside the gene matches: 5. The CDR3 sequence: CASSLVAGGSDEQYF. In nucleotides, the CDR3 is TGTGCCAGCAGTTTAGTAGCGGGAGGGTCGGACGAGCAGTACTTC.

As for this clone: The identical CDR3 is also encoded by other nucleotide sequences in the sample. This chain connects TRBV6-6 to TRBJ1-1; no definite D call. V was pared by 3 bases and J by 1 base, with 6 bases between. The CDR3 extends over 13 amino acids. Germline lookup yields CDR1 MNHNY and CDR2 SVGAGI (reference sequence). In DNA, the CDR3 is TGTGCCAGCAGTTATGGTCAGAACACTGAAGCTTTCTTT. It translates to CASSYGQNTEAFF.

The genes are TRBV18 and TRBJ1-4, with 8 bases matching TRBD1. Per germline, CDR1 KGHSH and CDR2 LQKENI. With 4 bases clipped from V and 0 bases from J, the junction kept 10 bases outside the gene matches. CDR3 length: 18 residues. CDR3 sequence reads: CASSLAGQVNPTNEKLFF. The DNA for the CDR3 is TGTGCCAGCTCACTCGCGGGACAGGTGAATCCAACTAATGAAAAACTGTTTTTT.

The CDR3 region is CASTETGGSPLHF. CDR3 DNA: TGCGCCAGCACCGAAACCGGGGGTTCACCCCTCCACTTT. The J gene is TRBJ1-6, the V gene TRBV10-2; weak D call: TRBD1 (5 bases). This CDR3 is 13 amino acids long. V was cut by 7 bases and J by 9 bases, with 13 bases left in between. The germline gives CDR1 WSHSY, CDR2 SAAADI.

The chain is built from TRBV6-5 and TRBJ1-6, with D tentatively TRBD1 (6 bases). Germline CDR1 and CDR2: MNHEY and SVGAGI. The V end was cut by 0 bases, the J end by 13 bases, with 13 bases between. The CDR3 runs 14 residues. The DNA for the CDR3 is TGTGCCAGCAGTTACTCGACAGGTCTTGGGCCCCTCCACTTT. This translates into CASSYSTGLGPLHF.

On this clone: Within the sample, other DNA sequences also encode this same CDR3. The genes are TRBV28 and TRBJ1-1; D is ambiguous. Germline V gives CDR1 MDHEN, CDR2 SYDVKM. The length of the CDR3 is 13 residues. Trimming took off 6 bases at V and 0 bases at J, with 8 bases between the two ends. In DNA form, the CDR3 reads TGTGCCAGCAGCCTGACACTGAACACTGAAGCTTTCTTT. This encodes CASSLTLNTEAFF.

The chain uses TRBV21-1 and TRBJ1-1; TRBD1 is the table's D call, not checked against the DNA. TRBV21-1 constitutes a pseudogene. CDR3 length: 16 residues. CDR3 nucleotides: TGTGCCAGCAGCGACCCCTTAAGGGGGCTGAACACTGAAGCTTTCTTT. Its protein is CASSDPLRGLNTEAFF.

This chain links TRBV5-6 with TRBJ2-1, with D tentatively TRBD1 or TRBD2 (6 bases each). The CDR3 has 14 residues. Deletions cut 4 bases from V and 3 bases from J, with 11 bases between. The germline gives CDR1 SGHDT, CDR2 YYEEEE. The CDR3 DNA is TGTGCCAGCAGCACGGGGGCCTTCTACAATGAGCAGTTCTTC. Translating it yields CASSTGAFYNEQFF.

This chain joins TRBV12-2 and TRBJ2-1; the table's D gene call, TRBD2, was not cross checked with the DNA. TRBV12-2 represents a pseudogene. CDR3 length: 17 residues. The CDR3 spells CASRLPTSGGAYNEQFF. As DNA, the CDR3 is TGTGCAAGTCGCTTACCGACTAGCGGGGGGGCTTACAATGAGCAGTTCTTC.

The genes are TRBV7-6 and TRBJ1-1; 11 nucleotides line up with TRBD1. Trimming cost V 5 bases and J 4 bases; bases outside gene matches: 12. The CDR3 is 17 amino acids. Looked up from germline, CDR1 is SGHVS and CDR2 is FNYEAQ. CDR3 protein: CASSPTTPGTGGTEAFF. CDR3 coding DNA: TGTGCCAGCAGCCCTACCACCCCCGGGACAGGGGGCACTGAAGCTTTCTTT.